Below, 14 T cell receptor beta chains from the same sample are listed, as sequenced in a study of T-cell reconstitution after alpha-beta-depleted transplantation in children. Preparation of the TCRbeta library used unique molecular identifiers. TCRdb re-analysed the PCR reads in MiXCR, keeping a single row per CDR3 protein. The repertoire holds approximately 800,000 distinct CDR3 sequences, with roughly 16% as singletons. The starting material was PBMCs, mostly from graft donor cells, obtained 360 days after TCRalphabeta/CD19-depleted stem cell transplant. These receptors all come from a male patient under 18 who had a stem cell transplant for acute lymphoblastic leukemia, so the T cells may come from the graft donor.

The V and J genes are TRBV3-1 and TRBJ2-5; D is unresolved. Between the trimmed V and J ends, which lost 4 bases and 0 bases, there was a span of 9 bases. Germline lookup yields CDR1 LGHDT and CDR2 YNNKEL (reference sequence). The CDR3 runs 14 residues. The CDR3 loop reads CASSLHSNQETQYF. In DNA, the CDR3 is TGTGCCAGCAGCCTACACAGTAACCAAGAGACCCAGTACTTC.

This sequence joins TRBV6-5 and TRBJ1-4, with D unresolved. Germline V gene lookup returns CDR1 MNHEY and CDR2 SVGAGI. This CDR3 has 14 residues. The V and J ends lost 2 bases and 0 bases respectively, with 4 bases between them. The CDR3 nucleotides read TGTGCCAGCAGTTACGCCCCAACTAATGAAAAACTGTTTTTT. Translating gives CASSYAPTNEKLFF.

The CDR3 region has the DNA TGCAGTGCTAGTAAGCGGACGCCAGAGACCCAGTACTTC. Its protein product is CSASKRTPETQYF. The V call is TRBV20-1, the J call TRBJ2-5; possible D gene TRBD2, 5 bases. V lost 3 bases to trimming and J lost 4 bases, with 12 bases between them. The CDR3 has 13 residues. Germline assignment: CDR1 DFQATT and CDR2 SNEGSKA (reference sequence).

This clonotype appeared many times. V is TRBV12-3 or TRBV12-4 and J is TRBJ1-1, with D possibly being TRBD1 (5 bases). The CDR3 covers 12 residues. Trimming removed 4 bases from V and 7 bases from J, with 10 bases in between. DNA of the CDR3: TGTGCCAGCAGTTCGCAGACAGATGAAGCTTTCTTT. It encodes CASSSQTDEAFF.

The V call is TRBV11-1, the J call TRBJ1-1; perhaps TRBD1 as D (5 bases). Germline-derived CDR1 and CDR2 are SGHAT and FQDESV (reference sequence). V was clipped by 8 bases and J by 1 base, with 14 bases between them. The CDR3 is 14 residues long. In DNA form, the CDR3 reads TGTGCCAGCGGTACAGGATGGAGGAACACTGAAGCTTTCTTT. Translating gives CASGTGWRNTEAFF.

This sequence joins TRBV4-1 and TRBJ2-1; possibly TRBD2 for D (7 bases). Trimming took off 0 bases at V and 3 bases at J, with 15 bases between the two ends. The CDR3 extends over 17 amino acids. CDR1 is MGHRA and CDR2 is YSYEKL in the germline V gene. The CDR3 protein is CASSQDFKGEGYNEQFF. As DNA, the CDR3 is TGCGCCAGCAGCCAAGATTTTAAGGGGGAGGGCTACAATGAGCAGTTCTTC.

In this sample, this clonotype turned up many times. The CDR3 bases are TGCAGCGTACCGGGACTAGCGGTTCTCTACACAGATACGCAGTATTTT. Protein product: CSVPGLAVLYTDTQYF. V gene TRBV29-1 combines with J gene TRBJ2-3, with 11 nucleotides matching TRBD2. V trimming: 6 bases; J trimming: 2 bases; junction bases outside the gene matches: 10. CDR3 length: 16 amino acids. Germline CDR1 reads SQVTM; CDR2 reads ANQGSEA.

This clonotype was counted a few times. The chain links TRBV4-1 to TRBJ2-1; 8 nucleotides agree with TRBD1. The CDR3 sequence is 16 residues long. Germline trimming cut 1 base from V and 10 bases from J; bases unmatched to any gene: 12. Germline V gene data show CDR1 as MGHRA and CDR2 as YSYEKL. CDR3 sequence (DNA): TGCGCCAGCAGCCAAGGTTGGACAGGGATGATCATGGAGCAGTTCTTC. Translating gives CASSQGWTGMIMEQFF.

This chain connects TRBV18 to TRBJ2-5; 7 bases align to TRBD2. Germline-derived CDR1 and CDR2 are KGHSH and LQKENI. This CDR3 has 14 amino acids. The J segment lost 4 bases and the V segment lost 1 base, leaving 3 bases of the junction unmatched. CDR3 sequence: CASSPREGGETQYF. In DNA form, the CDR3 reads TGTGCCAGCTCACCACGGGAGGGAGGAGAGACCCAGTACTTC.

In this sample, this clonotype turned up many times. The chain joins TRBV7-9 to TRBJ2-5, with TRBD1 identical over 7 bases. Germline V gene lookup returns CDR1 SEHNR and CDR2 FQNEAQ (reference sequence). The V and J ends lost 5 bases and 2 bases, in that order; junction bases with no gene match: 11. This CDR3 is built from 16 residues. In DNA form, the CDR3 reads TGTGCCAGCAGCCGAACCCCAGGGGGAGTACAAGAGACCCAGTACTTC. It yields the protein CASSRTPGGVQETQYF.

Many counts were recorded for this clonotype. The V call is TRBV27, the J call TRBJ2-7; D is possibly TRBD2 (6 bases). Trimming stripped 3 bases from V and 0 bases from J, with 12 bases between. The CDR3 loop spans 15 amino acids. Germline CDR1 MNHEY, CDR2 SMNVEV (reference sequence). CDR3 sequence: CASSLSGRISYEQYF. CDR3 DNA sequence: TGTGCCAGCAGTTTGTCGGGGAGGATCTCCTACGAGCAGTACTTC.

The rearrangement uses TRBV24-1 and TRBJ2-3; D may be TRBD1 or TRBD2 (5 bases each). The CDR3 has 14 residues. Germline CDR1 reads KGHDR; CDR2 reads SFDVKD. V lost 5 bases and J 6 bases, leaving 14 bases between the germline ends. The CDR3 DNA reads as TGTGCCACCAGTGTTTCGGGACCCGGGGATACGCAGTATTTT. This encodes CATSVSGPGDTQYF.

V and J are TRBV23-1 and TRBJ2-7; 8 bases are shared with TRBD1. TRBV23-1 is filed as an ORF, its function uncertain. This CDR3 is 15 amino acids long. V was clipped by 3 bases and J by 1 base; unmatched bases: 5. CDR3 protein: CASSQKDRGSYEQYF. In nucleotides, the CDR3 is TGCGCCAGCAGTCAGAAAGACAGGGGATCCTACGAGCAGTACTTC.

Only a few counts were recorded for this clonotype. The genes are TRBV14 and TRBJ1-1; D might be TRBD1 (5 bases). The CDR3 is 14 residues long. Germline V gives CDR1 SGHDN, CDR2 FVKESK. V was trimmed by 1 base and J by 3 bases, leaving 9 bases between them. CDR3 DNA: TGTGCCAGCAGCCAAGGTGGGGGTCACACTGAAGCTTTCTTT. This codes for CASSQGGGHTEAFF.